The rows below give T cell receptor beta chains drawn from one sample of a study of T cell responses to AZD1222 COVID-19 vaccine. The protocol was immunoSEQ multiplex PCR, while the TCRdb copy is restricted to in-frame clones and leaves out a portion. The profile shows 85,000 to 90,000 clones, approximately 89% of them singletons. This specimen was peripheral blood, taken on day 0 of AZD1222 vaccination. These receptor sequences come from an adult in good health. CDR3s include the opening cysteine and the closing phenylalanine or tryptophan. D genes are given only for firm matches. Only some rows state a clone size, as once, few, many or a class for expanded clones.

>TRBJ2-2|TRBV30|NA|NA
TGTGCCTGGAGTGTTTTAATCACCGGGGAGCTGTTTTTT
CAWSVLITGELFF
>TRBJ2-5|TRBV5-1|NA|TRBD1
TGCGCCAGCAGCAGCGGGACAGGGTTTCAAGAGACCCAGTACTTC
CASSSGTGFQETQYF
>TRBJ1-2|TRBV7-2|NA|NA
TGTGCCAGCAGCTCAGGGGCTACCCTCTATGGCTACACCTTC
CASSSGATLYGYTF
>TRBJ1-1|TRBV30|NA|NA
TGTGCCTCCCTTGGGGGATTGGTTAGTAGGACTGAAGCTTTCTTT
CASLGGLVSRTEAFF
>TRBJ2-7|TRBV4-1|NA|TRBD2
TGCGCCAGCAGCCCCCAGGTGGCTAGCGGGAACTACGAGCAGTACTTC
CASSPQVASGNYEQYF
>TRBJ2-5|TRBV9|NA|TRBD2
TGTGCCAGCAGCGTAGGGACTAGCGATGGGGAGACCCAGTACTTC
CASSVGTSDGETQYF
>TRBJ1-1|TRBV30|NA|NA
TGTGCCTGGAGTGGGTGGACCGAAGCTTTCTTT
CAWSGWTEAFF
>TRBJ2-3|TRBV5-1|NA|NA
TGCGCCAGCAGCTTGGGGGCTAGGCGAGCAGATACGCAGTATTTT
CASSLGARRADTQYF
>TRBJ2-5|TRBV7-2|NA|NA
TGTGCCAGCAGCTTCGAGCGCAGGGGCTTTCAGACCCAGTACTTC
CASSFERRGFQTQYF
>TRBJ2-7|TRBV30|NA|TRBD2
TGTGCCTGGAGTGTACGGGGGGGCCCCTCCTACGAGCAGTACTTC
CAWSVRGGPSYEQYF
>TRBJ1-3|TRBV18|NA|NA
TGTGCCAGCTCACCACCTGAGGGTCTTATCTCTGGAAACACCATATATTTT
CASSPPEGLISGNTIYF
>TRBJ2-2|TRBV11-2|NA|NA
TGTGCCAGCAGCTCAACGAACACCGGGGAGCTGTTTTTT
CASSSTNTGELFF
>TRBJ1-5|TRBV27|NA|NA
TGTGCCAGCAGTCCCAGACAGGCGATCAATCAGCCCCAGCATTTT
CASSPRQAINQPQHF
>TRBJ2-2|TRBV7-9|NA|NA
TGTGCCAGCAGCCACAAGGGGTCCGGGGAGCTGTTTTTT
CASSHKGSGELFF
>TRBJ2-2|TRBV7-2|NA|NA
TGTGCCAGCAGCTTACCTGCCCTTTCCGGGGAGCTGTTTTTT
CASSLPALSGELFF
>TRBJ2-7|TRBV28|few|NA
TGTGCCAGCAGTTACGATATAGAGCAGTACTTC
CASSYDIEQYF
>TRBJ1-2|TRBV28|NA|NA
TGTGCCAGCAGTCTTGCAGGGGCGCCTCTTGGCTACACCTTC
CASSLAGAPLGYTF
>TRBJ1-5|TRBV6-2/TRBV6-3|NA|NA
TGTGCCAGCAGTCAACCTACGCAGGGAGGCCCCAATCAGCCCCAGCATTTT
CASSQPTQGGPNQPQHF
>TRBJ1-1|TRBV27|NA|NA
TGTGCCAGCAGTCTGCTATCGGGGGGCCCGTACACTGAAGCTTTCTTT
CASSLLSGGPYTEAFF
>TRBJ2-7|TRBV13|once|NA
TGTGCCAGCAGCTTTACGGGAGCGGGTCGTAGCGAGCAGTACTTC
CASSFTGAGRSEQYF
>TRBJ2-2|TRBV19|NA|NA
TGTGCCAGTAGTACACATCCCCCGAACACCGGGGAGCTGTTTTTT
CASSTHPPNTGELFF
>TRBJ1-1|TRBV15|NA|NA
TGTGCCACCAGCAGAGGGAGGAACACTGAAGCTTTCTTT
CATSRGRNTEAFF
>TRBJ2-7|TRBV27|NA|TRBD2
TGTGCCAGCAGTTTACCCGGGAGGGAGCAGTACTTC
CASSLPGREQYF
>TRBJ2-3|TRBV9|NA|NA
TGTGCCAGCAGCGGTCTAGATACGCAGTATTTT
CASSGLDTQYF
>TRBJ2-3|TRBV7-8|NA|NA
TGTGCCAGCAGCTCCAGACTGAGGGGTATCGATACGCAGTATTTT
CASSSRLRGIDTQYF
>TRBJ2-2|TRBV7-2|NA|NA
TGTGCCAGCAGCTTAGAGATCGGGGAGCTGTTTTTT
CASSLEIGELFF
>TRBJ2-3|TRBV14|NA|TRBD2
TGTGCCAGCAGCCTGACTAGCGTCTTGAGGACGGGCACAGATACGCAGTATTTT
CASSLTSVLRTGTDTQYF
>TRBJ2-1|TRBV11-1|NA|TRBD2
TGTGCCAGCAGCTGGACAAGGAGCGGGAGGTACAATGAGCAGTTCTTC
CASSWTRSGRYNEQFF
>TRBJ2-7|TRBV7-9|NA|TRBD1
TGTGCCAGCAGCGTTCACCGGGACAGTCCCTACGAGCAGTACTTC
CASSVHRDSPYEQYF
>TRBJ2-7|TRBV15|NA|NA
TGTGCCACCAGCAGAGATCCGGGCGCAACCTACGAGCAGTACTTC
CATSRDPGATYEQYF